What follows are 5 T cell receptor beta chains derived from one specimen sequenced in a study of OX40 agonist ivuxolimab in advanced cancers. Produced via immunoSEQ multiplex PCR; TCRdb's table is partial and in-frame only. The sample consists of some 45,000 clones, more than 80% of them appearing once. The specimen comprised CD4+ or CD8+ T cells sorted from blood, sampled in a trial of the OX40 agonist ivuxolimab. All receptors come from an adult with an advanced solid tumor such as melanoma, head and neck, liver or kidney cancer.

The V call is TRBV5-6, the J call TRBJ1-6; D gene ambiguous. V gave up 5 bases and J gave up 10 bases, with 16 bases separating them. The germline V gene has CDR1 SGHDT and CDR2 YYEEEE. CDR3 length: 14 residues. CDR3 loop: CASSPTGGGSPLHF. The CDR3 coding sequence is TGTGCCAGCAGTCCCACTGGAGGAGGGTCACCCCTCCACTTT.

V is TRBV7-9 and J is TRBJ1-2; 9 bases align to TRBD1. The CDR3 extends over 15 amino acids. The germline CDR1 and CDR2 sequences are SEHNR and FQNEAQ (reference sequence). V lost 2 bases, J lost 2 bases, and 3 bases stayed unmatched. In nucleotides, the CDR3 is TGTGCCAGCAGCTTAAAGGGACAGGGAAACTATGGCTACACCTTC. This codes for CASSLKGQGNYGYTF.

The chain combines TRBV6-1 with TRBJ2-7; 12 positions agree with TRBD1. Per germline, CDR1 MNHNS and CDR2 SASEGT. The J segment lost 6 bases and the V segment lost 1 base, leaving 7 bases of the junction unmatched. CDR3 length: 16 amino acids. The CDR3 loop reads CASSEEGGTGGSEQYF. The CDR3 nucleotides read TGTGCCAGCAGTGAAGAAGGTGGGACAGGGGGCAGCGAGCAGTACTTC.

The chain has TRBV7-9 and TRBJ1-1; a weak D match, TRBD1 (5 bases). Germline CDR1 and CDR2: SEHNR and FQNEAQ (reference sequence). The CDR3 has 16 amino acids. V lost 0 bases to trimming and J lost 0 bases, with 11 bases between them. In DNA form, the CDR3 reads TGTGCCAGCAGCTTAGCGAGCTCGGGGGTGAACACTGAAGCTTTCTTT. Its translation is CASSLASSGVNTEAFF.

The chain links TRBV9 to TRBJ2-2; TRBD1 matches at 11 bases. V lost 2 bases, J lost 3 bases, and 6 bases stayed unmatched. Per germline, CDR1 SGDLS and CDR2 YYNGEE. The CDR3 is 17 residues long. CDR3 residues: CASSVPRDRGYTGELFF. As DNA, the CDR3 is TGTGCCAGCAGCGTCCCCCGGGACAGGGGGTACACCGGGGAGCTGTTTTTT.